The clone carrying this T cell receptor (beta chain) appeared a few times. Original analysis: Reference gene primer amplification gave nucleated cell count estimates. Method: immunoSEQ multiplex PCR; TCRdb's copy keeps in-frame clones and lacks some. The V and J calls and the clone size are those of that table, but D and trimming were determined from the DNA. The data contain over 150,000 clones, 78% of them seen just once; the ten biggest clones take up roughly a sixth. This entry is derived from a study of blood T cell repertoires in COVID-19. Background on the study: From T cells, B-cell-depleted T cells, or PBMCs came the material, which was cDNA or gDNA.

Source material: PBMCs or T cells enriched from blood (not recorded which). This clonotype originated in a woman between 45 and 65 years old who had recovered from COVID-19.

The CDR3 sequence: CASSQTGTPAYEQYF. Written as DNA, the CDR3 is TGTGCCAGTTCGCAAACCGGGACTCCCGCTTACGAGCAGTACTTC. V and J are TRBV19 and TRBJ2-7, with D possibly TRBD2 on 6 matching bases. Trimming removed 8 bases from V and 4 bases from J, with 21 bases in between. Germline V gene sequence: CDR1 LNHDA, CDR2 SQIVND (reference sequence). The CDR3 sequence is 15 residues long.